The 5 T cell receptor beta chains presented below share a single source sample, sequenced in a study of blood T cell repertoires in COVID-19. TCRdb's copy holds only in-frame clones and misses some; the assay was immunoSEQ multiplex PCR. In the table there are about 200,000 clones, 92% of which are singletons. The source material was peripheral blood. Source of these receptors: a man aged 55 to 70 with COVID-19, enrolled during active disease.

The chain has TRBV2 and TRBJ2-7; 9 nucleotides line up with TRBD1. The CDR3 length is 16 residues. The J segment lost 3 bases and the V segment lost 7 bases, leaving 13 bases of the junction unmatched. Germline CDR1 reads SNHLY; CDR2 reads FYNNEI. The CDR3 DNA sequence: TGTGCCAGCACCCTCATGCCGGGACAGGGATACTACGAGCAGTACTTC. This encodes CASTLMPGQGYYEQYF.

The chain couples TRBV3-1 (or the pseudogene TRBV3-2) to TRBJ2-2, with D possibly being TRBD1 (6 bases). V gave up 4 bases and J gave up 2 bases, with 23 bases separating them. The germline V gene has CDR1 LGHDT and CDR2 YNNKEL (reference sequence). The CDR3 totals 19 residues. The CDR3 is CASSRSGQNPTPNTGELFF. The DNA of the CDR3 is TGTGCCAGCAGCCGCTCCGGACAGAACCCTACTCCAAACACCGGGGAGCTGTTTTTT.

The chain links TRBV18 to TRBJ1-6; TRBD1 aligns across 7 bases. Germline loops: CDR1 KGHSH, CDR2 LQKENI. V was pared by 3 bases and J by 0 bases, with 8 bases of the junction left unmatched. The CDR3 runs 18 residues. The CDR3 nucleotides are TGTGCCAGCTCACCCGGACAGGCCGCCAGCTCCTATAATTCACCCCTCCACTTT. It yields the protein CASSPGQAASSYNSPLHF.

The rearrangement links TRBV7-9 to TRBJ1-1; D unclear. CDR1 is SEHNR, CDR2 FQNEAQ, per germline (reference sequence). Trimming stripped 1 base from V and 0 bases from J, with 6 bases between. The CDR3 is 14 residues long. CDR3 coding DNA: TGTGCCAGCAGCTTAGGAGCTATGAACACTGAAGCTTTCTTT. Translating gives CASSLGAMNTEAFF.

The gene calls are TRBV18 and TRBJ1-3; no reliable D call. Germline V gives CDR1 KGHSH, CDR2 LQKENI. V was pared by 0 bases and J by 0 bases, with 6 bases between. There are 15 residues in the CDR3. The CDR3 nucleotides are TGTGCCAGCTCACCACCTCAGTTCTCTGGAAACACCATATATTTT. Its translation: CASSPPQFSGNTIYF.